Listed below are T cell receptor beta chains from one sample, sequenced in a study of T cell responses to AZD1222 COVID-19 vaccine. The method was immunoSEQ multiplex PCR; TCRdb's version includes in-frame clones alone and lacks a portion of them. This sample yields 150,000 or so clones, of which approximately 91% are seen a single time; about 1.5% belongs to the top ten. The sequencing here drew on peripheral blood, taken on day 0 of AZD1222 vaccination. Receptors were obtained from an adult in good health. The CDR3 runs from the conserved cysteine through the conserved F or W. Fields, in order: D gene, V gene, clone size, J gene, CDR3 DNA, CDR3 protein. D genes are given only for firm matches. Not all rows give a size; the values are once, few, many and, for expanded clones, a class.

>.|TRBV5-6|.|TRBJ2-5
TGTGCCAGCAGCCTCCGACAGGTCCCCGGAGAGACCCAGTACTTC
CASSLRQVPGETQYF
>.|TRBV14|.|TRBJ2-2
TGTGCCAGCAGCCCCAGCAGGTCCGGGGAGCTGTTTTTT
CASSPSRSGELFF
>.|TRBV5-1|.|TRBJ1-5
TGCGCCAGCAGCACTGGAGAGGGGAGCCAGCCCCAGCATTTT
CASSTGEGSQPQHF
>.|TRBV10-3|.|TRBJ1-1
TGTGCCATCAGTGGGCATCAGAACACTGAAGCTTTCTTT
CAISGHQNTEAFF
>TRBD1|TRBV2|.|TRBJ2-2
TGTGCCAGCAGGAAAACAGGGGCCGGGGAGCTGTTTTTT
CASRKTGAGELFF
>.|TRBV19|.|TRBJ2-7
TGTGCCAGTAGTATTTATTTCGGCTACGAGCAGTACTTC
CASSIYFGYEQYF
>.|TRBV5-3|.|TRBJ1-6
TGTGCCAGAAGCTTGAGGGCAGGGTCCCTTAGCTCCTATAATTCACCCCTCCACTTT
CARSLRAGSLSSYNSPLHF
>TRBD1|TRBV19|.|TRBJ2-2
TGTGCCAGCGGCGACAGGGGAAACACCGGGGAGCTGTTTTTT
CASGDRGNTGELFF
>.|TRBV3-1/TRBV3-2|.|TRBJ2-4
TGTGCCAGCAGCCAAGTCCCAGACCTAGCCAAAAACATTCAGTACTTC
CASSQVPDLAKNIQYF
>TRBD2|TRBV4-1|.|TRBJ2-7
TGCGCCAGCAGCCAAGATACTACTACTAGCGGGGTATCCTACGAGCAGTACTTC
CASSQDTTTSGVSYEQYF
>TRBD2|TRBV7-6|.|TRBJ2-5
TGTGCCAGCAGCTTAACCATCGGGGGGAGGCAAGAGACCCAGTACTTC
CASSLTIGGRQETQYF
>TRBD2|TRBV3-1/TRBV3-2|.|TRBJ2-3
TGTGCCAGCAGTCCCCTAGCGGGCACGGGGGGCACAGATACGCAGTATTTT
CASSPLAGTGGTDTQYF
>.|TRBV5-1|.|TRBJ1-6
TGCGCCAGCAGCTTGGGAGGGGGGGCCAATTCACCCCTCCACTTT
CASSLGGGANSPLHF
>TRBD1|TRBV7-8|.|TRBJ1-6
TGTGCCAGCAGCTTAGCCCCAGGGGGCTGGAATTCACCCCTCCACTTT
CASSLAPGGWNSPLHF
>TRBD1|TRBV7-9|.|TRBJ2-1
TGTGCCAGCAGCTTAGCAGGGGGCTCTGTCAATGAGCAGTTCTTC
CASSLAGGSVNEQFF
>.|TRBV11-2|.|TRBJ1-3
TGTGCCAGCAGCTTAGGGGGGACATACCACGTTGGAAACACCATATATTTT
CASSLGGTYHVGNTIYF
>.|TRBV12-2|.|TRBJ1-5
TGTGCAAGTCGCTTAGGGTCCAACTGGACGGTGTGGAATCAGCCCCAGCATTTT
CASRLGSNWTVWNQPQHF
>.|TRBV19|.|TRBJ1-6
TGTGCCAGTAGTGATGACGGAAGAGGACCCCTCCACTTT
CASSDDGRGPLHF
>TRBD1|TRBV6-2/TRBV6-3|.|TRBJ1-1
TGTGCCAGCAGTTACTCGCAGGACAGGGCGGATGGCACTGAAGCTTTCTTT
CASSYSQDRADGTEAFF
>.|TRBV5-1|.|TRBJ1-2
TGCGCCAGCAGCTTGACAGGACCTGACTATGGCTACACCTTC
CASSLTGPDYGYTF
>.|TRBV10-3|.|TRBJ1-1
TGTGCCACGGTCGGACAGAACACTGAAGCTTTCTTT
CATVGQNTEAFF
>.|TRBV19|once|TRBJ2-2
TGTGCCAGTAGTATACCCGGAGGAGGGAGCACCGGGGAGCTGTTTTTT
CASSIPGGGSTGELFF
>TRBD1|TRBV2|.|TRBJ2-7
TGTGCCAGCAGGGACAGGGGGTACGAGCAGTACTTC
CASRDRGYEQYF
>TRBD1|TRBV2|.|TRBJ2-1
TGTGCCAACACAGGGGTGGGAAATGAGCAGTTCTTC
CANTGVGNEQFF
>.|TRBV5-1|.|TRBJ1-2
TGCGCCAGCAGGATAGGCGTCGGCTACACCTTC
CASRIGVGYTF
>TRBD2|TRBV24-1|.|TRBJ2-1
TGTGCCTCGCAGCGGGGGGGCGGGTATGAGCAGTTCTTC
CASQRGGGYEQFF
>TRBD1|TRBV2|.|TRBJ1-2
TGTGCCAGCAGGGGACAGGACTTACTCAACTATGGCTACACCTTC
CASRGQDLLNYGYTF
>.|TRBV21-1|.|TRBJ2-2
TGTGCCAGCAGCTCCCGACGGAACACCGGGGAGCTGTTTTTT
CASSSRRNTGELFF
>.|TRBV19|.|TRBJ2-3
TGTGCCAGTAGTCTAGTAGGCCATCTTCCTAGCACAGATACGCAGTATTTT
CASSLVGHLPSTDTQYF
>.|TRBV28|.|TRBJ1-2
TGTGCCAGTAATTTGAGGGTCCGGGGGCAAAGGAACTATGGCTACACCTTC
CASNLRVRGQRNYGYTF
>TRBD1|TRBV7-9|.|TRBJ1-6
TGTGCCAGCAGCCGGGGACAGTCGAATTCACCCCTCCACTTT
CASSRGQSNSPLHF
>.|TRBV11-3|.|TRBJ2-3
TGTGCCAGCAGCTTAGATCATTCCACCGCAGATACGCAGTATTTT
CASSLDHSTADTQYF
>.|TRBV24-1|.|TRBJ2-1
TGTGCCACCAGTGAAGAGCTGCGATACAATGAGCAGTTCTTC
CATSEELRYNEQFF
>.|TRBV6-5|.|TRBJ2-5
TGTGCCAGCAGTTACTCGGGTGGGTCCCAAGAGACCCAGTACTTC
CASSYSGGSQETQYF
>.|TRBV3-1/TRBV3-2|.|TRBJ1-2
TGTGCCAGCAGCCAAGATCGCAGGGTTAACTATGGCTACACCTTC
CASSQDRRVNYGYTF
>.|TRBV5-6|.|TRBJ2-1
TGTGCCAGCAGGGGGGGAACTTCCTACAATGAGCAGTTCTTC
CASRGGTSYNEQFF
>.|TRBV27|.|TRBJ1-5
TGTGCCAGCAGTTTCAGATCGGGCAATCAGCCCCAGCATTTT
CASSFRSGNQPQHF
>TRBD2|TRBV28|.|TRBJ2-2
TGTGCCAGCAGTTTACGGTCTAGCGGGCCCCGAGGGGAGCTGTTTTTT
CASSLRSSGPRGELFF
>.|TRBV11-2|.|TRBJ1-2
TGTGCCAGCAGCCCCCGGGGGGGCGAGAGCTATGGCTACACCTTC
CASSPRGGESYGYTF
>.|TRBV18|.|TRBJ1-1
TGTGCCAGCTCACCCGCTATGACGAGGGAGGCTGAAGCTTTCTTT
CASSPAMTREAEAFF
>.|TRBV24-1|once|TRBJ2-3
TGTGCCACCAGTGATCGGACTAGCACAGATACGCAGTATTTT
CATSDRTSTDTQYF
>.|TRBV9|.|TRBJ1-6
TGTGCCAGCAGCATTAATGACCAGGATTCACCCCTCCACTTT
CASSINDQDSPLHF